This T cell receptor beta chain stems from a study of identical twins. Unique molecular identifiers were in the cDNA, with template-switch universal primer binding. Using its own MiXCR run on the 5' RACE reads, TCRdb lists one record per CDR3 protein. The table lists hundreds of thousands of distinct CDR3 sequences, approximately 18% of them singletons. In this sample, this clonotype turned up a few times. Its antigen is undetermined. V lost 1 base and J lost 1; bases outside the gene matches: 6. CDR1 is DFQATT, CDR2 SNEGSKA, per germline (reference sequence). The CDR3 loop spans 17 amino acids. General observations from the study: The study found that models underestimated out-of-frame TCR alpha sharing in monozygotic twins.

The same sample was also studied in work on T cells expressing NK-cell markers. This second report adds: Eight donors were sequenced, seven testing HCMV-seropositive and one testing seronegative. In several donors, dominant clonotypes made up about 28.3-65% of CD3+CD56-NKG2C+ cells.

The rearrangement joins TRBV20-1 to TRBJ2-1; 11 bases fit TRBD2. The specimen sequenced was PBMCs. This clonotype was sampled from a woman aged 18-35 years in good health. CDR3 sequence: CSARVTSGSRSYNEQFF. DNA for the CDR3: TGCAGTGCTAGAGTTACTAGCGGGAGTAGGTCCTACAATGAGCAGTTCTTC.